The 7 T cell receptor beta chains below all came from one sample that was sequenced in a study of PD-1 blockade in classical Hodgkin lymphoma. Assay used: immunoSEQ multiplex PCR; TCRdb lists only in-frame clones, some missing. The table shows more than 140,000 clones, with nearly 80% occurring only once. All patients relapsed after autologous stem cell transplantation, and brentuximab vedotin exposure varied. This specimen was peripheral blood mononuclear cells (PBMCs), taken before the second cycle of nivolumab. The source of these receptors is a human donor with classical Hodgkin lymphoma.

The chain is built from TRBV7-2 and TRBJ2-7; 8 bases agree with TRBD1. The CDR3 extends over 15 amino acids. The germline gives CDR1 SGHTA, CDR2 FQGNSA. J gave up 0 bases and V 5 bases, and 6 bases lay outside the gene matches. DNA for the CDR3: TGTGCCAGCAGCCCGGACAGGGAAAGCTCCTACGAGCAGTACTTC. Translated: CASSPDRESSYEQYF.

The chain employs TRBV2 and TRBJ1-2; D might be TRBD1 (6 bases). V lost 6 bases, J lost 4 bases, and 12 bases lay in between. Germline loops: CDR1 SNHLY, CDR2 FYNNEI. The CDR3 has 13 amino acids. As DNA, the CDR3 is TGTGCCAGCAGCGGGGACACAGGCTATGGCTACACCTTC. Translation gives CASSGDTGYGYTF.

This chain joins TRBV13 and TRBJ2-7; 9 bases align to TRBD1. CDR1 is PRHDT and CDR2 is FYEKMQ in the germline V gene (reference sequence). Trimming cost V 4 bases and J 4 bases; bases outside gene matches: 8. The CDR3 contains 15 residues. CDR3 in amino acids: CASSSYRDRGYEQYF. CDR3 DNA sequence: TGTGCCAGCAGCTCCTATCGAGACAGGGGGTACGAGCAGTACTTC.

The rearrangement uses TRBV5-4 and TRBJ2-3; D possibly corresponds to TRBD2 (6 bases). Germline CDR1 and CDR2: SGHNT and YYREEE (reference sequence). The CDR3 spans 15 residues. Trimming stripped 7 bases from V and 2 bases from J, with 17 bases between. For the CDR3, the DNA is TGTGCCAGCGGATACGGTAGCGGAAACACAGATACGCAGTATTTT. Encoded protein: CASGYGSGNTDTQYF.

This clone was observed a handful of times. The rearrangement joins TRBV6-6 to TRBJ2-1; TRBD2 matches 7 bases. The V and J ends lost 2 bases and 8 bases, in that order; junction bases with no gene match: 12. The CDR3 contains 16 residues. Germline CDR1 MNHNY, CDR2 SVGAGI (reference sequence). CDR3 in DNA: TGTGCCAGCAGTTACACCCTCAGCGGGGCCCAACATGAGCAGTTCTTC. Translation gives CASSYTLSGAQHEQFF.

This clone was counted only a few times. The chain carries TRBV29-1 and TRBJ2-5; D uncertain. This CDR3 is 12 amino acids long. The ends were cut back, 1 base at V and 5 bases at J, with 8 bases in the middle. Per the germline V gene, CDR1 is SQVTM and CDR2 is ANQGSEA. The CDR3 loop is CSVEVFQETQYF. The CDR3 DNA reads as TGCAGCGTTGAAGTATTCCAGGAGACCCAGTACTTC.

The gene calls are TRBV19 and TRBJ2-1; 7 nucleotides agree with TRBD2. Germline values: CDR1 LNHDA, CDR2 SQIVND (reference sequence). The V gene end was trimmed by 0 bases and the J gene end by 8 bases; junction bases not matched to a gene: 1. The CDR3 extends over 13 amino acids. The CDR3 loop is CASSIDGGDEQFF. As DNA, the CDR3 is TGTGCCAGTAGTATAGATGGGGGGGATGAGCAGTTCTTC.